This T cell receptor (beta chain) was found in a study of tumor and adjacent non-tumor tissue in lung cancer. Study as a whole: Some 4.2 million productive TCRbeta reads were obtained per sample on average. General study findings and limits: Higher tumor TCR diversity was associated with shorter survival.

RNA was extracted from bulk tissue without any cell sorting. Distant lung tissue was collected more than 3 cm away from the tumor edge. In the case of this clonotype: The antigen is unknown.

The library came from three nested PCR rounds adapted from ARM-PCR protocols. TCRdb passed the multiplex PCR reads through MiXCR, listing each CDR3 protein once. The table includes more than 45,000 distinct CDR3 sequences, 60% to 80% detected once. The receptor's source is an older woman with non-small cell lung cancer. Specimen: distant non-tumor lung tissue.

The CDR3 loop is CASSSGVGQETQYF. DNA for the CDR3: TGTGCCAGCAGCTCTGGAGTGGGGCAAGAGACCCAGTACTTC. V is TRBV7-8 and J is TRBJ2-5, with D unclear. CDR1 and CDR2 from the germline V gene are SGHVS and FQNEAQ. This CDR3 has 14 residues. V was trimmed by 4 bases and J by 2 bases, leaving 11 bases between them.